The 17 T cell receptor beta chains presented below share a single source sample, sequenced in a study of T cells after yellow fever vaccination. TCRdb recomputed calls from the 5' RACE reads with MiXCR, one row per CDR3 protein. The table shows around 310,000 distinct CDR3 sequences, with approximately 4.3% occurring only once. Specimen: PBMCs, collected 15 days after the yellow fever booster vaccination. The receptor set was obtained from a young man who received the YFV17D yellow fever vaccine.

This clonotype has ten or more counts. CDR3: CASSPHSGINQPQHF. DNA of the CDR3: TGTGCCAGCAGTCCCCACTCAGGGATAAATCAGCCCCAGCATTTT. The V gene is TRBV27, the J gene TRBJ1-5; maybe TRBD1 (5 bases). V was pared by 5 bases and J by 4 bases, with 15 bases between. CDR1 is MNHEY and CDR2 is SMNVEV in the germline V gene (reference sequence). The CDR3 sequence is 15 residues long.

This clonotype was counted only a few times. The genes are TRBV18 and TRBJ1-5; D call uncertain. CDR1 KGHSH and CDR2 LQKENI come from the germline V gene. V was cut by 6 bases and J by 3 bases, with 15 bases left in between. This CDR3 has 15 amino acids. The CDR3 bases are TGTGCCAGCTCCCCGGGCGGGTCGGACAATCAGCCCCAGCATTTT. Protein product: CASSPGGSDNQPQHF. The full variable domain, rest sourced from reference TRBV18 and TRBJ1-5, is NAGVMQNPRHLVRRRGQEARLRCSPMKGHSHVYWYRQLPEEGLKFMVYLQKENIIDESGMPKERFSAEFPKEGPSILRIQQVVRGDSAAYFCASSPGGSDNQPQHFGDGTRLSIL.

The genes are TRBV5-1 and TRBJ2-5, with TRBD2 as a possible D gene (6 bases). With 6 bases removed from V and 5 bases from J, the gap between germline ends came to 17 bases. The CDR3 is made up of 14 amino acids. Germline V gene sequence: CDR1 SGHRS, CDR2 YFSETQ. The CDR3 loop reads CASTFGGETETQYF. The CDR3, as DNA: TGCGCCAGCACCTTTGGCGGGGAGACGGAGACCCAGTACTTC.

This clonotype has a count of ten or more. The V gene is TRBV29-1, the J gene TRBJ1-1; TRBD1 is a possible D gene (6 bases). CDR3 size: 12 residues. Germline loops: CDR1 SQVTM, CDR2 ANQGSEA. V gave up 7 bases and J gave up 1 base, with 10 bases separating them. The CDR3 reads CSAGTPNTEAFF. CDR3 bases: TGCAGCGCCGGGACACCGAACACTGAAGCTTTCTTT. Drawing the rest from reference TRBV29-1 and TRBJ1-1, the complete variable domain is SAVISQKPSRDICQRGTSLTIQCQVDSQVTMMFWYRQQPGQSLTLIATANQGSEATYESGFVIDKFPISRPNLTFSTLTVSNMSPEDSSIYLCSAGTPNTEAFFGQGTRLTVV.

The J gene is TRBJ2-5, the V gene TRBV5-1; TRBD1 might be the D (5 bases). In germline, CDR1 is SGHRS, CDR2 YFSETQ. Trimming cost V 2 bases and J 0 bases, with 14 bases left between them. The CDR3 length is 16 residues. In DNA, the CDR3 is TGCGCCAGCAGCTTTGGCCCCCCGGACAACCAAGAGACCCAGTACTTC. It specifies CASSFGPPDNQETQYF.

The rearrangement joins TRBV15 to TRBJ2-1; 12 bases agree with TRBD2. Trimming removed 10 bases from V and 5 bases from J; junction bases left unmatched: 6. The germline V gene has CDR1 LNHNV and CDR2 YYDKDF (reference sequence). The CDR3 is 14 residues long. CDR3 in amino acids: CAISLAGGNNEQFF. The CDR3, as DNA: TGTGCCATTTCGCTAGCGGGGGGGAACAATGAGCAGTTCTTC.

The V and J genes are TRBV12-3 or TRBV12-4 and TRBJ2-5, with D possibly being TRBD1 (6 bases). Between the trimmed V and J ends, which lost 6 bases and 4 bases, there was a span of 18 bases. This CDR3 spans 15 amino acids. In DNA form, the CDR3 reads TGTGCCAGCAGGCGACAGGCCCTGTTGGGAGAGACCCAGTACTTC. It specifies CASRRQALLGETQYF.

The chain is built from TRBV3-1 and TRBJ2-5, with D uncertain. Germline CDR1 and CDR2: LGHDT and YNNKEL (reference sequence). The CDR3 runs 13 residues. V dropped 4 bases and J dropped 2 bases, with 8 bases sitting between them. CDR3 protein: CASSRRAQETQYF. The CDR3 DNA sequence: TGTGCCAGCAGCCGTCGGGCGCAAGAGACCCAGTACTTC.

This clonotype has a handful of counts. The chain joins TRBV20-1 to TRBJ2-2, with D perhaps matching TRBD1 (6 bases). Germline CDR1 and CDR2: DFQATT and SNEGSKA (reference sequence). The CDR3 runs to 14 residues. V gave up 3 bases and J gave up 3 bases, with 11 bases separating them. The CDR3 sequence: CSARTGLYTGELFF. The DNA of the CDR3 is TGCAGTGCTAGGACAGGTCTTTACACCGGGGAGCTGTTTTTT.

This sequence joins TRBV2 and TRBJ2-7, with a tentative D call TRBD2 (5 bases). Germline CDR1 reads SNHLY; CDR2 reads FYNNEI. The CDR3 consists of 12 residues. Trimming took 7 bases from V and 3 from J, leaving 10 bases between them. The chain's CDR3 is CASKRELYEQYV. The CDR3 DNA sequence: TGTGCCAGCAAGAGGGAGCTCTACGAGCAGTACGTC.

V gene TRBV7-9 combines with J gene TRBJ2-1; maybe TRBD1 (6 bases). The CDR3 spans 13 residues. Between the trimmed V and J ends, which lost 2 bases and 11 bases, there was a span of 13 bases. Looked up from germline, CDR1 is SEHNR and CDR2 is FQNEAQ (reference sequence). This chain's CDR3 is CASSLPSGDKQFF. The CDR3 bases are TGTGCCAGCAGCTTACCCTCAGGGGATAAGCAGTTCTTC.

This clonotype was picked up a small number of times. This rearrangement joins TRBV3-1 to TRBJ1-2; no definite D call. Trimming removed 3 bases from V and 3 bases from J, with 11 bases in between. CDR1 and CDR2 from the germline V gene are LGHDT and YNNKEL (reference sequence). This CDR3 region has 14 residues. The CDR3 region is CASSQEGWDYGYTF. The DNA for the CDR3 is TGTGCCAGCAGCCAGGAGGGCTGGGACTATGGCTACACCTTC.

This clonotype appeared many times. This chain links TRBV5-1 with TRBJ1-2; D not certain. The V gene lost 4 bases and the J gene lost 0 bases, with 13 bases spanning the gap. Germline-derived CDR1 and CDR2 are SGHRS and YFSETQ. This CDR3 region has 15 residues. The CDR3 DNA follows: TGCGCCAGCAGCACCAACTACGTCACTAACTATGGCTACACCTTC. The encoded protein is CASSTNYVTNYGYTF.

This clonotype was counted at least ten times. The genes are TRBV9 and TRBJ2-2, with a tentative D call TRBD1 (5 bases). The CDR3 is made up of 13 amino acids. Germline V gene data show CDR1 as SGDLS and CDR2 as YYNGEE. V lost 7 bases, J lost 4 bases, and 11 bases lay in between. The DNA of the CDR3 is TGTGCCAGCGCTACAAGGGGCACCGGGGAGCTGTTTTTT. This translates into CASATRGTGELFF.

This clonotype was seen repeatedly, ten times or more. V and J are TRBV4-2 and TRBJ2-5; 8 bases align to TRBD2. Germline-derived CDR1 and CDR2 are LGHNA and YNFKEQ. The CDR3 runs to 16 residues. Trimming removed 1 base from V and 5 bases from J; junction bases left unmatched: 9. CDR3 residues: CASSQGSGGGMETQYF. The CDR3 DNA follows: TGTGCCAGCAGCCAAGGAAGCGGGGGAGGGATGGAGACCCAGTACTTC.

Ten or more counts support this clonotype. In DNA form, the CDR3 reads TGTGCCAGCAGTCCCCAAGGGGGTAGACAGCCCCAGCATTTT. Protein product: CASSPQGGRQPQHF. This chain links TRBV6-5 with TRBJ1-5, with D perhaps matching TRBD1 (6 bases). The CDR3 extends over 14 amino acids. The germline CDR1 and CDR2 sequences are MNHEY and SVGAGI. Trimming cost V 5 bases and J 7 bases, with 15 bases left between them.

In its sample, this clonotype was seen many times. The rearrangement links TRBV7-9 to TRBJ1-2; TRBD1 is a possible D gene (6 bases). CDR3 length equals 14 residues. V was clipped by 3 bases and J by 3 bases, with 11 bases between them. Germline loops: CDR1 SEHNR, CDR2 FQNEAQ (reference sequence). The CDR3 DNA reads TGTGCCAGCAGCTTGGGCAGGGGTCACTATGGCTACACCTTC. The encoded protein is CASSLGRGHYGYTF. Full variable domain (rest looked up from reference TRBV7-9 and TRBJ1-2): DTGVSQNPRHKITKRGQNVTFRCDPISEHNRLYWYRQTLGQGPEFLTYFQNEAQLEKSRLLSDRFSAERPKGSFSTLEIQRTEQGDSAMYLCASSLGRGHYGYTFGSGTRLTVV.